The 21 T cell receptor beta chains below all came from one sample that was sequenced in a study of blood T cell repertoires in COVID-19. Clones were sequenced by immunoSEQ multiplex PCR, and TCRdb holds only the in-frame ones, with some missing. The sample consists of some 300,000 clones, 85% to 90% of them appearing once. The sequencing input was peripheral blood. Receptor source: a woman aged 40 to 50 with COVID-19, enrolled during active disease.

CDR3: CASSSSRELRIETQYF. CDR3 coding DNA: TGTGCCAGCAGCAGTAGTCGGGAGCTAAGGATTGAGACCCAGTACTTC. The chain uses TRBV7-3 and TRBJ2-5; D is perhaps TRBD2 (6 bases). The CDR3 extends over 16 amino acids. Per germline, CDR1 SGHTA and CDR2 FQGTGA. V lost 5 bases, J lost 5 bases, and 21 bases lay in between.

This chain connects TRBV29-1 to TRBJ2-5, with 7 bases matching TRBD2. The V segment lost 8 bases and the J segment 3 bases; nucleotides outside the gene matches: 15. Germline V gene data show CDR1 as SQVTM and CDR2 as ANQGSEA. The CDR3 loop spans 15 amino acids. The CDR3 DNA reads TGCAGCACCTGGAAGACTAGCCCTCTTAAAGAGACCCAGTACTTC. As protein: CSTWKTSPLKETQYF.

V gene TRBV24-1 combines with J gene TRBJ2-5; the D gene is possibly TRBD1 (6 bases). Deletions cut 4 bases from V and 0 bases from J, with 11 bases between. Germline loops: CDR1 KGHDR, CDR2 SFDVKD. The CDR3 has 15 residues. The CDR3 coding sequence is TGTGCCACCAGTGACCCCGACAGGTACCAAGAGACCCAGTACTTC. Translating it yields CATSDPDRYQETQYF.

The gene calls are TRBV11-2 and TRBJ2-7; D possibly corresponds to TRBD1 (6 bases). Germline assignment: CDR1 SGHAT and CDR2 FQNNGV. The V gene lost 1 base and the J gene lost 5 bases, with 27 bases spanning the gap. This CDR3 is 19 amino acids long. CDR3 sequence (DNA): TGTGCCAGCAGCTTAGGGCCGGCTCGTCGGGACCCCGCAGGGGACGAGCAGTACTTC. Amino acids: CASSLGPARRDPAGDEQYF.

The V call is TRBV5-1, the J call TRBJ2-4, with TRBD1 identical over 9 bases. CDR3 length equals 15 residues. Germline CDR1 reads SGHRS; CDR2 reads YFSETQ. V was clipped by 3 bases and J by 6 bases; unmatched bases: 7. CDR3 nucleotides: TGCGCCAGCAGCTCGACGACAGGGGGTCGAAACATTCAGTACTTC. Its translation: CASSSTTGGRNIQYF.

The V call is TRBV7-2, the J call TRBJ2-1; 11 bases align to TRBD2. The CDR3 covers 18 residues. CDR1 is SGHTA and CDR2 is FQGNSA in the germline V gene. Trimming cost V 2 bases and J 8 bases; bases outside gene matches: 14. The CDR3 reads CASSLKRASGGSGDEQFF. The CDR3 nucleotides read TGTGCCAGCAGCTTAAAGAGGGCTAGCGGGGGGTCCGGCGATGAGCAGTTCTTC.

The chain employs TRBV11-2 and TRBJ1-1; 8 bases agree with TRBD1. Germline assignment: CDR1 SGHAT and CDR2 FQNNGV. Unmatched junction bases numbered 6, after V lost 5 bases and J lost 7 bases. The CDR3 contains 13 residues. The chain's CDR3 is CASSLRTGFEAFF. In DNA form, the CDR3 reads TGTGCCAGCAGCCTCCGGACAGGGTTTGAAGCTTTCTTT.

The rearrangement uses TRBV7-8 and TRBJ1-2; D call uncertain. V shed 1 base and J shed 7 bases, with 10 bases lying between them. This CDR3 is built from 13 residues. Per germline, CDR1 SGHVS and CDR2 FQNEAQ. CDR3 DNA sequence: TGTGCCAGCAGCTTAGTTACAGATCTTGGCTACACCTTC. Translation: CASSLVTDLGYTF. Filled out from reference TRBV7-8 and TRBJ1-2, the complete variable domain reads GAGVSQSPRYKVAKRGQDVALRCDPISGHVSLFWYQQALGQGPEFLTYFQNEAQLDKSGLPSDRFFAERPEGSVSTLKIQRTQQEDSAVYLCASSLVTDLGYTFGSGTRLTVV.

The chain has TRBV11-3 and TRBJ1-1, with a possible D match to TRBD1 (6 bases). The CDR3 sequence is 11 residues long. From germline, CDR1 is SGHNT and CDR2 YENEEA. The ends were cut back, 5 bases at V and 5 bases at J, with 6 bases in the middle. CDR3 nucleotide sequence: TGTGCCAGCAGCCAGGGGACTGAAGCTTTCTTT. Its translation: CASSQGTEAFF. Together with reference TRBV11-3 and TRBJ1-1, the CDR3 gives the full variable domain: EAGVVQSPRYKIIEKKQPVAFWCNPISGHNTLYWYLQNLGQGPELLIRYENEEAVDDSQLPKDRFSAERLKGVDSTLKIQPAELGDSAVYLCASSQGTEAFFGQGTRLTVV.

The chain joins TRBV5-1 to TRBJ2-1, with TRBD2 matching 7 bases. The CDR3 has 14 residues. V trimming: 2 bases; J trimming: 8 bases; junction bases outside the gene matches: 7. Germline values: CDR1 SGHRS, CDR2 YFSETQ. The CDR3 loop is CASSLGGSGDEQFF. CDR3 coding DNA: TGCGCCAGCAGCTTAGGCGGGAGTGGGGATGAGCAGTTCTTC.

On this clone: A read error may produce the germline difference seen at one junction end. The chain recombines TRBV28 with TRBJ1-3; the D is unclear. This CDR3 contains 13 residues. Per the germline V gene, CDR1 is MDHEN and CDR2 is SYDVKM. CDR3 nucleotides: TGTGCCAGCAGTTTTGTCTCTGGAGACACCATATATTTT. Translating gives CASSFVSGDTIYF.

V is TRBV18 and J is TRBJ2-7; possibly TRBD1 for D (5 bases). V was pared by 0 bases and J by 4 bases, with 10 bases between. Germline lookup yields CDR1 KGHSH and CDR2 LQKENI. The CDR3 length is 14 residues. The CDR3 DNA sequence: TGTGCCAGCTCACCACCGGGGCAGATTTACGAGCAGTACTTC. Translation gives CASSPPGQIYEQYF. Full variable domain (remainder filled in from reference TRBV18 and TRBJ2-7): NAGVMQNPRHLVRRRGQEARLRCSPMKGHSHVYWYRQLPEEGLKFMVYLQKENIIDESGMPKERFSAEFPKEGPSILRIQQVVRGDSAAYFCASSPPGQIYEQYFGPGTRLTVT.

In this sample, this clone turned up a few times. The chain links TRBV19 to TRBJ2-2; D unresolved. Germline CDR1 is LNHDA and CDR2 is SQIVND (reference sequence). This CDR3 has 15 amino acids. Deletions cut 6 bases from V and 1 base from J, with 12 bases between. The CDR3 reads CASRERGVNTGELFF. CDR3 sequence (DNA): TGTGCCAGTAGAGAAAGAGGCGTGAACACCGGGGAGCTGTTTTTT. Looking up the rest from reference TRBV19 and TRBJ2-2 gives the full variable domain: DGGITQSPKYLFRKEGQNVTLSCEQNLNHDAMYWYRQDPGQGLRLIYYSQIVNDFQKGDIAEGYSVSREKKESFPLTVTSAQKNPTAFYLCASRERGVNTGELFFGEGSRLTVL.

This clone was picked up a small number of times. The V and J genes are TRBV4-1 and TRBJ1-1; 7 bases fit TRBD1. CDR3 size: 16 residues. The V gene end was trimmed by 4 bases and the J gene end by 1 base; junction bases not matched to a gene: 9. Germline V gives CDR1 MGHRA, CDR2 YSYEKL. This CDR3 reads CASSPDRVRANTEAFF. The CDR3 DNA is TGCGCCAGCAGCCCCGACAGGGTTCGGGCGAACACTGAAGCTTTCTTT.

CDR3 residues: CATSRDGNQPQHF. The CDR3 DNA reads as TGTGCCACCAGCAGAGACGGGAATCAGCCCCAGCATTTT. The V and J genes are TRBV15 and TRBJ1-5; D ambiguous. Per the germline V gene, CDR1 is LNHNV and CDR2 is YYDKDF (reference sequence). This CDR3 is 13 amino acids long. V was trimmed by 0 bases and J by 4 bases, leaving 4 bases between them.

A word on this clone: This sample also contains other DNA sequences that code for the same CDR3. The V and J genes are TRBV18 and TRBJ1-5; 7 bases agree with TRBD1. Trimming cost V 3 bases and J 5 bases; bases outside gene matches: 4. Germline V CDR1 and CDR2: KGHSH, LQKENI. The CDR3 is 14 amino acids. The CDR3 nucleotides read TGTGCCAGCTCACCGAGGACAGGAGATCAGCCCCAGCATTTT. It codes for CASSPRTGDQPQHF.

This rearrangement joins TRBV5-1 to TRBJ2-2; possibly TRBD1 for D (6 bases). Germline V gives CDR1 SGHRS, CDR2 YFSETQ. The V gene lost 4 bases and the J gene lost 3 bases, with 22 bases spanning the gap. This CDR3 spans 18 amino acids. CDR3 protein: CASSRSTGINRDTGELFF. In DNA form, the CDR3 reads TGCGCCAGCAGCCGTAGCACAGGGATCAACAGGGACACCGGGGAGCTGTTTTTT.

The sample holds one count of this clone. V is TRBV28 and J is TRBJ1-2; the match to TRBD1 covers 8 bases. Germline-derived CDR1 and CDR2 are MDHEN and SYDVKM. The CDR3 loop spans 12 amino acids. The V gene end was trimmed by 5 bases and the J gene end by 7 bases; junction bases not matched to a gene: 3. The CDR3 DNA is TGTGCCAGCAGTGCAGGGGGCGGTGGCTACACCTTC. This encodes CASSAGGGGYTF.

The chain joins TRBV19 to TRBJ1-1, with 10 bases identical to TRBD1. Germline V gives CDR1 LNHDA, CDR2 SQIVND (reference sequence). The V and J ends lost 5 bases and 0 bases, in that order; junction bases with no gene match: 9. The CDR3 covers 17 residues. The CDR3 protein is CASSVGTGVGMNTEAFF. The CDR3 nucleotides read TGTGCCAGTAGTGTTGGGACAGGGGTGGGAATGAACACTGAAGCTTTCTTT.

Turning to this clone: Additional DNA sequences in this sample encode the identical CDR3. The rearrangement joins TRBV3-1 (or the pseudogene TRBV3-2) to TRBJ1-3; D is uncertain. CDR1 and CDR2 (germline): LGHDT, YNNKEL (reference sequence). With 4 bases removed from V and 0 bases from J, the gap between germline ends came to 4 bases. The CDR3 totals 13 residues. CDR3 sequence: CASSPSSGNTIYF. For the CDR3, the DNA is TGTGCCAGCAGCCCGAGCTCTGGAAACACCATATATTTT.

The chain combines TRBV5-1 with TRBJ2-7, with TRBD1 matching over 9 bases. Germline V gives CDR1 SGHRS, CDR2 YFSETQ. The CDR3 is 14 residues long. J was trimmed by 3 bases and V by 4 bases; bases with no gene match: 5. Here the CDR3 DNA reads TGCGCCAGCAGCAAGATGGGACAGGGCTACGAGCAGTACTTC. Translated, it gives CASSKMGQGYEQYF.